The source of this TCR beta chain is a study of metastatic and nonmetastatic thyroid tumors. Study details: Repertoires from malignant and benign thyroid patients were compared across blood and tumor or nodule tissue.

The CDR3 has 14 amino acids. Trimming shortened V by 6 bases and J by 9 bases, and 18 bases separated the two germline ends. Germline CDR1 and CDR2: MNHNS and SASEGT. This clone was observed a handful of times. TCRdb re-called the PCR reads through MiXCR. This table holds under 30,000 clones, 4% found once. Patients had received no treatment of any kind before thyroid surgery. The sequenced material came from blood. The chain uses TRBV6-1 and TRBJ2-1; D might be TRBD2 (5 bases). This sequence was found in a female donor with papillary thyroid cancer or a benign thyroid nodule (not recorded which). Some clones in this sample may be carry-over from other donors' samples. The DNA for the CDR3 is TGTGCCAGCAGCGGAAGCGGATGGGTGGGTGAGCAGTTCTTC. This translates into CASSGSGWVGEQFF.